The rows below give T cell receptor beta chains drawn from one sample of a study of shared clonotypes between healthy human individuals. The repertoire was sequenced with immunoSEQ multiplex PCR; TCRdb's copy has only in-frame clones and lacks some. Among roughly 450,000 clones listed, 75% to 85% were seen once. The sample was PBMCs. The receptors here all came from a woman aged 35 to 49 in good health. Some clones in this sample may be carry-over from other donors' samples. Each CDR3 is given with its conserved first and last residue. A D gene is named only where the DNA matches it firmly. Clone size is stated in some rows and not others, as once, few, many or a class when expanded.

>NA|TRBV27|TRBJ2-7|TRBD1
TGTGCCAGCAGTCTTGGGGACAGCCCCTACGAGCAGTACTTC
CASSLGDSPYEQYF
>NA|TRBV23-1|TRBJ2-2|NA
TGCGCCAGCAGTCAATCCACAAGAACTCACGGAAGGGGGTCGGGAACCGGGGAGCTGTTTTTT
CASSQSTRTHGRGSGTGELFF
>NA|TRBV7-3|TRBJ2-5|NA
TGTGCCAGCAGCTTAAACTTAAAGACGACCCTCCAAGAGACCCAGTACTTC
CASSLNLKTTLQETQYF
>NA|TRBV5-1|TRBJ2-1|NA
TGCGCCAGCAGCTTGGACGACTCGGAGAATGAGCAGTTCTTC
CASSLDDSENEQFF
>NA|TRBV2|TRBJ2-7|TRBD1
TGTGCCAGCAGCCTGGACAGGACCTACGAGCAGTACTTC
CASSLDRTYEQYF
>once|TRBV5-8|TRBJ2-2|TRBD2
TGTGCCAGCAGCTTGGCTCTAGCGGGAGTTAACACCGGGGAGCTGTTTTTT
CASSLALAGVNTGELFF
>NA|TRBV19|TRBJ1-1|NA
TGTGCCAGTAAATCCTTGGGGAACACTGAAGCTTTCTTT
CASKSLGNTEAFF
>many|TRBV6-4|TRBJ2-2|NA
TGTGCCAGCAGTGACGGGTCGGGAGACACCGGGGAGCTGTTTTTT
CASSDGSGDTGELFF
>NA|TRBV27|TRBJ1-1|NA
TGTGCCAGCAGTTTAGATGTGGGCGCTGAAGCTTTCTTT
CASSLDVGAEAFF
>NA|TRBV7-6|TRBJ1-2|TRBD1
TGTGCCAGCAGCTTAGACAGGGGGCGAAGTGGCTACACCTTC
CASSLDRGRSGYTF
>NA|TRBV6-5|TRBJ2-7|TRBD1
TGTGCCAGCAGTCAGGGACAGCCAACCTACGAGCAGTACTTC
CASSQGQPTYEQYF
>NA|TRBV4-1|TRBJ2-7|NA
TGCGCCAGCAGCCGCCCAACGGGCCTTGCCATCGAGCAGTACTTC
CASSRPTGLAIEQYF
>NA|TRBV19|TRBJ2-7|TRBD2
TGTGCCAGTAGTATGGCTAGCGGCTCCTACGAGCAGTACTTC
CASSMASGSYEQYF
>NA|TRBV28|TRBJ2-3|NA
TGTGCCAGCAGGGGGCCCCCCGGTACGCAGTATTTT
CASRGPPGTQYF
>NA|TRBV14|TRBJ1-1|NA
TGTGCCAGCAGACGGGACCACTTGAACACTGAAGCTTTCTTT
CASRRDHLNTEAFF
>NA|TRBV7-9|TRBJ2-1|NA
TGTGCCAGCAGCTTGCCGGCAGCCGCCGGGGACTCGGAGCAGTTCTTC
CASSLPAAAGDSEQFF
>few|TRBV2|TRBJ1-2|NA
TGTGCCAGCAGTGAAGCGCTAGGGATTGGTGGCTACACCTTC
CASSEALGIGGYTF
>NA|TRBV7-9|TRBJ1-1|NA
TGTGCCAGCAGCTTAGGGGGTGGCACTGAAGCTTTCTTT
CASSLGGGTEAFF
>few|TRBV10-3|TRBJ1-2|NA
TGTGCCACCACAGGGACCGACAACTATGGCTACACCTTC
CATTGTDNYGYTF
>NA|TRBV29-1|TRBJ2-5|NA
TGCAGCGGAGGGCCTGGATGGGGCAGCCTGGGTGGGACCCAGTACTTC
CSGGPGWGSLGGTQYF
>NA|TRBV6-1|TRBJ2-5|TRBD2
TGTGCCAGCAGTGAGGGGACTAGCGGAAGCATTCAGGAGACCCAGTACTTC
CASSEGTSGSIQETQYF
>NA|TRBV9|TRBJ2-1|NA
TGTGCCAGCAGCGTAGCGGGCAGGGGGGAGTGGGATGAGCAGTTCTTC
CASSVAGRGEWDEQFF
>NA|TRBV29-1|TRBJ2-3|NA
TGCAGCGTTGAAGATTTGCCCGATACGCAGTATTTT
CSVEDLPDTQYF
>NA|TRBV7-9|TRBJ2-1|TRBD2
TGTGCCAGCAGTTCCGGGACTAGCGGGAGATTTAACAATGAGCAGTTCTTC
CASSSGTSGRFNNEQFF
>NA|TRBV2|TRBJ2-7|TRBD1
TGTGCCAGCAGCCCCACAGGGGTGGAGTACTTC
CASSPTGVEYF
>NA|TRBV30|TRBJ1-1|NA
TGTGCCTGGAGTCGGGACACGAACACTGAAGCTTTCTTT
CAWSRDTNTEAFF